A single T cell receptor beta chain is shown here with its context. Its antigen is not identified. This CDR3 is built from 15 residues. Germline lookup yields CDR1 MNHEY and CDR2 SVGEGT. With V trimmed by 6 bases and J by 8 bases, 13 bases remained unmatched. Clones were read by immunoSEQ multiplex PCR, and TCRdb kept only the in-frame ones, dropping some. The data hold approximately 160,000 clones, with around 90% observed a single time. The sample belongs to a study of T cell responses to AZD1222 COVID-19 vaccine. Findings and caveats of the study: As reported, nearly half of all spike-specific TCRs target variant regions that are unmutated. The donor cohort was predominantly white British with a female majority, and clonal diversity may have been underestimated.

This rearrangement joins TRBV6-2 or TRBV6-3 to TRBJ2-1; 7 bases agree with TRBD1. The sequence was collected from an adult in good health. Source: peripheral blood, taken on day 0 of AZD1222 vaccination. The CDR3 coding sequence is TGTGCCAGCAGCGCCCGGGACAGCATGACGTATGAGCAGTTCTTC. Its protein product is CASSARDSMTYEQFF.